Listed here are 27 T cell receptor beta chains from one sample, sequenced in a study of T cells in Graves' hyperthyroidism and ophthalmopathy. Using RNA transcripts as the source, TCR beta CDR3 regions were amplified. The HTBI primer set drove a first-round RT-PCR of the TCR CDR3. TCRdb passed the multiplex PCR reads through MiXCR, listing each CDR3 protein once. The sample consists of around 600,000 distinct CDR3 sequences, 15% to 20% of them appearing once. Sequenced sample: blood. Every receptor here comes from a woman aged 40 to 50 with Graves' ophthalmopathy.

This clonotype showed up many times. The chain uses TRBV27 and TRBJ1-5; possible D gene TRBD1, 6 bases. Germline V gives CDR1 MNHEY, CDR2 SMNVEV (reference sequence). Trimming took 2 bases from V and 2 from J, leaving 19 bases between them. The CDR3 covers 18 residues. In nucleotides, the CDR3 is TGTGCCAGCAGTTTAGCTCAGGGGAAAGCCGCAGGCAATCAGCCCCAGCATTTT. It is translated as CASSLAQGKAAGNQPQHF.

This clonotype occurred a few times. V and J are TRBV4-1 and TRBJ2-3, with 9 nucleotides matching TRBD2. Looked up from germline, CDR1 is MGHRA and CDR2 is YSYEKL. The V segment lost 2 bases and the J segment 2 bases; nucleotides outside the gene matches: 2. The CDR3 sequence is 15 residues long. DNA of the CDR3: TGCGCCAGCAGCCAAACGGGACTAGCCACAGATACGCAGTATTTT. The encoded protein is CASSQTGLATDTQYF.

V usage is TRBV20-1 and J usage is TRBJ1-1, with TRBD1 matching 8 bases. The CDR3 covers 14 residues. Trimming at V came to 4 bases and at J to 8 bases, leaving 12 bases not matched to a gene. Germline assignment: CDR1 DFQATT and CDR2 SNEGSKA (reference sequence). The CDR3 DNA is TGCAGTGCTAACCTGGCGCAGGGGGCTGGAGAAGCTTTCTTT. It is translated as CSANLAQGAGEAFF.

This clonotype has a count of ten or more. The J gene is TRBJ2-4, the V gene TRBV6-2 or TRBV6-3, with 12 bases identical to TRBD2. J lost 10 bases, V lost 5 bases, and 9 bases had no gene match. Germline CDR1 and CDR2: MNHEY and SVGEGT. CDR3 length equals 15 residues. The CDR3 is CASSPPGLAGLIQYF. The CDR3 DNA follows: TGTGCCAGCAGTCCCCCGGGACTAGCGGGCCTTATTCAGTACTTC.

The genes are TRBV29-1 and TRBJ2-7; 7 nucleotides match TRBD2. V lost 3 bases, J lost 6 bases, and 2 bases stayed unmatched. CDR1 is SQVTM and CDR2 is ANQGSEA in the germline V gene. The length of the CDR3 is 11 residues. Here the CDR3 DNA reads TGCAGCGTTGAGGGGGGGTCCGAGCAGTACTTC. Residues: CSVEGGSEQYF.

This clonotype has at least ten counts. V usage is TRBV11-2 and J usage is TRBJ2-7; 11 positions agree with TRBD1. Germline trimming cut 5 bases from V and 0 bases from J; bases unmatched to any gene: 3. The CDR3 loop spans 15 amino acids. Germline V CDR1 and CDR2: SGHAT, FQNNGV. CDR3 loop: CASSLGTGGSYEQYF. CDR3 DNA sequence: TGTGCCAGCAGCCTAGGGACAGGGGGCTCCTACGAGCAGTACTTC.

This clonotype was recorded at least ten times. CDR3 DNA sequence: TGTGCCAGCTCACCACGGCAGGAGACCACTGAAGCTTTCTTT. Amino acid sequence: CASSPRQETTEAFF. The chain recombines TRBV18 with TRBJ1-1; D is unclear. Germline values: CDR1 KGHSH, CDR2 LQKENI. This CDR3 has 14 amino acids. V lost 1 base, J lost 4 bases, and 10 bases lay in between.

The V gene is TRBV6-1, the J gene TRBJ1-1; no firm D call. The germline V and J ends were trimmed by 7 bases and 0 bases, with 15 bases remaining between them. The CDR3 spans 15 residues. CDR1 is MNHNS, CDR2 SASEGT, per germline. The CDR3 region is CASTPPGAMNTEAFF. The CDR3, as DNA: TGTGCCAGCACCCCCCCAGGCGCTATGAACACTGAAGCTTTCTTT.

This clonotype was observed at least ten times. The V and J genes are TRBV3-1 and TRBJ2-2; D might be TRBD2 (5 bases). This CDR3 comprises 15 residues. Germline V gene sequence: CDR1 LGHDT, CDR2 YNNKEL (reference sequence). V was shortened by 4 bases and J by 6 bases, with 15 bases between the two germline ends. The CDR3 DNA reads TGTGCCAGCAGCCCCCGCCTTTGGGAGCCCGGGGAGCTGTTTTTT. This encodes CASSPRLWEPGELFF.

The rearrangement joins TRBV6-1 to TRBJ2-5, with D possibly being TRBD2 (6 bases). CDR3 length: 14 residues. Trimming removed 1 base from V and 4 bases from J, with 10 bases in between. CDR1 and CDR2 from the germline V gene are MNHNS and SASEGT. The CDR3 nucleotides read TGTGCCAGCAGTGAAGGCGGGAAGGGAGAGACCCAGTACTTC. It yields the protein CASSEGGKGETQYF.

This clonotype was found many times. The V and J genes are TRBV20-1 and TRBJ2-1; D may correspond to TRBD1 or TRBD2 (5 bases each). V shed 0 bases and J shed 8 bases, with 14 bases lying between them. Germline V CDR1 and CDR2: DFQATT, SNEGSKA (reference sequence). This CDR3 has 14 residues. Written as DNA, the CDR3 is TGCAGTGCTAGAGATCCGAGGGGTCGGGATGAGCAGTTCTTC. Protein: CSARDPRGRDEQFF.

Comments on this clonotype: Given the absence of the conserved phenylalanine or tryptophan at the CDR3 end, a read error is likely. The chain joins TRBV3-1 to TRBJ2-5, with a tentative D call TRBD1 (5 bases). This CDR3 is 16 amino acids long. V lost 6 bases to trimming and J lost 1 base, with 18 bases between them. CDR1 and CDR2 (germline): LGHDT, YNNKEL (reference sequence). The CDR3, as DNA: TGTGCCAGCAGTCAAACCCCGGACACCGTCCAAGAGACCCAGTACCTC. As protein: CASSQTPDTVQETQYL.

The CDR3 bases are TGTGCCGTCACTTCTTACAATGAGCAGTTCTTC. Translating gives CAVTSYNEQFF. The J gene is TRBJ2-1, the V gene TRBV6-1; no reliable D call. Trimming left V 11 bases short and J 4 bases short, with 9 bases between. CDR3 length: 11 residues. CDR1 is MNHNS, CDR2 SASEGT, per germline.

This clonotype was seen repeatedly, ten times or more. The V call is TRBV2, the J call TRBJ2-7, with 7 bases fitting TRBD2. CDR3 length: 15 amino acids. After removal of 4 bases from V and 4 bases from J, the junction contained 10 bases not matched to a gene. The germline gives CDR1 SNHLY, CDR2 FYNNEI. The CDR3 protein is CASSAGTGAGYEQYF. CDR3 nucleotides: TGTGCCAGCAGTGCGGGTACGGGAGCGGGGTACGAGCAGTACTTC.

This clonotype was detected ten times or more. The chain combines TRBV28 with TRBJ1-5; D unclear. The CDR3 contains 13 residues. The V gene's germline CDR1 is MDHEN and CDR2 SYDVKM. Trimming removed 5 bases from V and 7 bases from J, with 12 bases in between. In nucleotides, the CDR3 is TGTGCCAGCAGTGAAATCTCTGGCCAGCCCCAGCATTTT. Translated, it gives CASSEISGQPQHF.

This clonotype occurred a few times. The V and J genes are TRBV6-1 and TRBJ2-1; TRBD2 matches at 9 bases. From germline, CDR1 is MNHNS and CDR2 SASEGT. CDR3 size: 14 residues. Trimming removed 6 bases from V and 6 bases from J; junction bases left unmatched: 6. CDR3 nucleotide sequence: TGTGCCAGCAGGCTGGGCGGGAGGGCCAATGAGCAGTTCTTC. Its translation is CASRLGGRANEQFF.

This chain links TRBV2 with TRBJ1-2, with 11 bases fitting TRBD1. This CDR3 comprises 13 residues. Unmatched junction bases numbered 7, after V lost 8 bases and J lost 8 bases. From germline, CDR1 is SNHLY and CDR2 FYNNEI. The CDR3 DNA follows: TGTGCCAGCCGGGGACAGGGGGATTGGGGCTACACCTTC. This codes for CASRGQGDWGYTF. Together with reference TRBV2 and TRBJ1-2, the CDR3 gives the full variable domain: EPEVTQTPSHQVTQMGQEVILRCVPISNHLYFYWYRQILGQKVEFLVSFYNNEISEKSEIFDDQFSVERPDGSNFTLKIRSTKLEDSAMYFCASRGQGDWGYTFGSGTRLTVV.

This clonotype was seen at least ten times. This chain connects TRBV20-1 to TRBJ2-7; D may be TRBD1 (5 bases). From germline, CDR1 is DFQATT and CDR2 SNEGSKA (reference sequence). Trimming removed 0 bases at V and 0 bases at J, with 12 bases between. This CDR3 has 15 residues. This CDR3 reads CSARDPQGVSYEQYF. The CDR3 DNA sequence: TGCAGTGCTAGAGATCCCCAGGGCGTCTCCTACGAGCAGTACTTC.

This clonotype appeared a few times. A much larger clone is a single base away; this may be a read error. The chain has TRBV2 and TRBJ2-1; 10 bases fit TRBD2. CDR1 is SNHLY and CDR2 is FYNNEI in the germline V gene. CDR3 length: 15 residues. V was clipped by 7 bases and J by 8 bases; unmatched bases: 11. The CDR3 loop is CASNRLAGGNDEQFF. In DNA form, the CDR3 reads TGTGCCAGCAACAGACTAGCGGGCGGAAACGATGAGCAGTTCTTC.

In this sample, this clonotype turned up a few times. The chain uses TRBV24-1 and TRBJ2-2, with 12 bases fitting TRBD2. V was pared by 1 base and J by 5 bases, with 1 base of the junction left unmatched. Germline lookup yields CDR1 KGHDR and CDR2 SFDVKD. This CDR3 is built from 16 residues. The CDR3 DNA is TGTGCCACCAGTGATTTTGGGACTAGCGGGACCGGGGAGCTGTTTTTT. Encoded protein: CATSDFGTSGTGELFF.

This clonotype appeared once. Possible read error: a much larger clone is one base away. The rearrangement joins TRBV6-5 to TRBJ2-7, with no clear D. The CDR3 is made up of 13 amino acids. V lost 2 bases and J lost 3, with 8 bases in between. Germline V gene lookup returns CDR1 MNHEY and CDR2 SVGAGI. The CDR3 is CASSYIHRYEQYF. In DNA, the CDR3 is TGTGCCAGCAGTTACATACACCGCTACGAGCAGTACTTC.

This clonotype appeared many times. The chain joins TRBV12-3 or TRBV12-4 to TRBJ2-3; D might be TRBD1 (6 bases). This CDR3 is 14 amino acids long. The germline V and J ends were trimmed by 3 bases and 4 bases, with 11 bases remaining between them. In DNA, the CDR3 is TGTGCCAGCAGTTTTGGGTCAGGGGCAGATACGCAGTATTTT. It encodes CASSFGSGADTQYF.

This clonotype was detected ten times or more. The rearrangement uses TRBV6-2 or TRBV6-3 and TRBJ2-5; 7 bases line up with TRBD2. This CDR3 comprises 12 residues. Germline trimming cut 9 bases from V and 4 bases from J; bases unmatched to any gene: 5. In germline, CDR1 is MNHEY, CDR2 SVGEGT. For the CDR3, the DNA is TGTGCCAGTTGCGGGAGAAGAGAGACCCAGTACTTC. Amino acids: CASCGRRETQYF.

The chain employs TRBV27 and TRBJ1-2; D perhaps matches TRBD1 (6 bases). The V end was cut by 3 bases, the J end by 4 bases, with 9 bases between. CDR3 length: 13 residues. Germline CDR1 is MNHEY and CDR2 is SMNVEV (reference sequence). CDR3 in amino acids: CASSFTGLYGYTF. DNA of the CDR3: TGTGCCAGCAGTTTTACAGGGCTCTATGGCTACACCTTC.

This chain connects TRBV7-2 to TRBJ2-5, with D perhaps matching TRBD1 or TRBD2 (7 bases each). CDR3 length equals 14 residues. Germline-derived CDR1 and CDR2 are SGHTA and FQGNSA. Trimming removed 5 bases at V and 5 bases at J, with 15 bases between. The CDR3: CASSPGGAWETQYF. CDR3 nucleotides: TGTGCCAGCAGCCCAGGGGGGGCCTGGGAGACCCAGTACTTC.

This clonotype has at least ten counts. V usage is TRBV11-2 and J usage is TRBJ1-3; tentatively, D is TRBD1 (5 bases). The CDR3 runs to 17 residues. V was trimmed by 5 bases and J by 1 base, leaving 18 bases between them. Germline-derived CDR1 and CDR2 are SGHAT and FQNNGV. Written as DNA, the CDR3 is TGTGCCAGCAGCACCAAACGAAGGGGTGTATCTGGAAACACCATATATTTT. Translated: CASSTKRRGVSGNTIYF.

The chain combines TRBV7-8 with TRBJ2-7; TRBD2 is a possible D gene (6 bases). With 0 bases removed from V and 4 bases from J, the gap between germline ends came to 16 bases. The CDR3 spans 16 residues. Germline V gene sequence: CDR1 SGHVS, CDR2 FQNEAQ. The CDR3 here is CASSLARTKGRYEQYF. In DNA form, the CDR3 reads TGTGCCAGCAGCTTAGCCCGGACTAAGGGGCGGTACGAGCAGTACTTC.